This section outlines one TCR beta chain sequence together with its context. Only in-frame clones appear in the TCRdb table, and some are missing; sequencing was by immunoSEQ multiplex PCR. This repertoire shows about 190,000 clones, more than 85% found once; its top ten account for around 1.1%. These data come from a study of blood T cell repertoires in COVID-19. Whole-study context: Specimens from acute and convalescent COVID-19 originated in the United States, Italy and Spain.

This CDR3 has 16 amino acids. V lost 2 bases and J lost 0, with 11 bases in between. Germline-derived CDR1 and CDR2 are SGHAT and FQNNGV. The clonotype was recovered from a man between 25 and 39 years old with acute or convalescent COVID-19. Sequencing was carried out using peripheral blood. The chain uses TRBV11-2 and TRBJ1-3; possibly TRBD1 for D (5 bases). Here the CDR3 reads CASSLNRLDSGNTIYF. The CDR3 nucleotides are TGTGCCAGCAGCTTAAACAGGCTCGACTCTGGAAACACCATATATTTT.